The 7 T cell receptor beta chains presented below share a single source sample, sequenced in a study of CD8+ T cells in alopecia areata. Specified treatment: oral pan-JAK inhibitor, 5-10 mg twice daily. cDNA prepared by RNA extraction and subsequent reverse transcription served as the template for sequencing. The method was immunoSEQ multiplex PCR; TCRdb's version includes in-frame clones alone and lacks a portion of them. The sample lists over 250,000 clones; approximately 60% were seen once. The starting material was CD4+ T cells sorted from blood, obtained between weeks 51 and 54, from a patient treated with tofacitinib. These TCRs come from a human donor with alopecia areata.

The table lists this clone with a few counts. The chain links TRBV10-3 to TRBJ2-1; D gene uncertain. Germline V lookup: CDR1 ENHRY, CDR2 SYGVKD. V was pared by 11 bases and J by 6 bases, with 14 bases between. The CDR3 length is 12 residues. The CDR3 is CASTPSLNEQFF. CDR3 DNA sequence: TGTGCCTCTACCCCGTCGCTCAATGAGCAGTTCTTC.

The chain recombines TRBV7-6 with TRBJ2-3, with TRBD2 matching over 9 bases. J was trimmed by 0 bases and V by 5 bases; bases with no gene match: 9. Per the germline V gene, CDR1 is SGHVS and CDR2 is FNYEAQ. The CDR3 contains 17 residues. In DNA form, the CDR3 reads TGTGCCAGCAGCCGAGTAGCGGGGGTGACTAGCACAGATACGCAGTATTTT. The encoded protein is CASSRVAGVTSTDTQYF. Supplemented by reference TRBV7-6 and TRBJ2-3, the full variable domain reads GAGVSQSPRYKVTKRGQDVALRCDPISGHVSLYWYRQALGQGPEFLTYFNYEAQQDKSGLPNDRFSAERPEGSISTLTIQRTEQRDSAMYRCASSRVAGVTSTDTQYFGPGTRLTVL.

The chain carries TRBV4-2 and TRBJ1-4; D is uncertain. Deletions cut 0 bases from V and 4 bases from J, with 12 bases between. The V gene's germline CDR1 is LGHNA and CDR2 YNFKEQ. This CDR3 comprises 16 residues. CDR3 amino acids: CASSQEGRRGNEKLFF. The DNA for the CDR3 is TGTGCCAGCAGCCAAGAAGGTCGACGGGGTAATGAAAAACTGTTTTTT.

This sequence joins TRBV5-1 and TRBJ1-2; 11 bases fit TRBD1. Germline V gene sequence: CDR1 SGHRS, CDR2 YFSETQ. This CDR3 contains 15 residues. Trimming took 1 base from V and 4 from J; bases not matched to a gene: 3. The chain's CDR3 is CASSLRTGGSYGYTF. In DNA form, the CDR3 reads TGCGCCAGCAGCTTGAGGACAGGGGGCTCCTATGGCTACACCTTC.

This clone was counted only a few times. The chain recombines TRBV27 with TRBJ1-6, with 7 bases identical to TRBD1. CDR1 MNHEY and CDR2 SMNVEV come from the germline V gene (reference sequence). This CDR3 is 14 amino acids long. Germline trimming cut 2 bases from V and 10 bases from J; bases unmatched to any gene: 5. CDR3 residues: CASSLRAGGSPLHF. The CDR3 DNA follows: TGTGCCAGCAGTTTAAGGGCAGGGGGGTCACCCCTCCACTTT.

This clone has a handful of counts. This sequence joins TRBV29-1 and TRBJ2-2, with TRBD2 matching over 11 bases. The CDR3 sequence is 15 residues long. Losses at the gene ends were 6 bases for V and 4 bases for J; bases not matched to a gene: 7. The germline V gene encodes CDR1 SQVTM and CDR2 ANQGSEA. For the CDR3, the DNA is TGCAGCGTCCGTACTAGCGGGGGCGGCACCGGGGAGCTGTTTTTT. Protein: CSVRTSGGGTGELFF.

The chain joins TRBV30 to TRBJ1-4; no firm D call. The V gene's germline CDR1 is GTSNPN and CDR2 SVGIG (reference sequence). CDR3 length: 13 residues. V gave up 3 bases and J gave up 6 bases, with 11 bases separating them. The CDR3 bases are TGTGCCTGGAGCCGGACCTTTCATGAAAAACTGTTTTTT. Translation gives CAWSRTFHEKLFF.